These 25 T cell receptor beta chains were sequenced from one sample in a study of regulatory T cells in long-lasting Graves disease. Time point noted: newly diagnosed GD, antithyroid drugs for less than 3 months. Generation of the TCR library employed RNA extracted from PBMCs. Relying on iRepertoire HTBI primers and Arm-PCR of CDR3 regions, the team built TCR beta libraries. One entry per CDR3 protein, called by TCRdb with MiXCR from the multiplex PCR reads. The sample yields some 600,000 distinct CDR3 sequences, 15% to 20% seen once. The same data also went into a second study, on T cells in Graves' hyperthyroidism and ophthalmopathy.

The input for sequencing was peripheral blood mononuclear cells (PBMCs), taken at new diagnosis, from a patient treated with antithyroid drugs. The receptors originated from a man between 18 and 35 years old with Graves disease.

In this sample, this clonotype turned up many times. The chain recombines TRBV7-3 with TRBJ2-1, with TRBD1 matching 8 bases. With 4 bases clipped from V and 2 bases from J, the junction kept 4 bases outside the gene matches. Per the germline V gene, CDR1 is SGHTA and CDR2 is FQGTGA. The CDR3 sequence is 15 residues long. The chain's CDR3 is CASSSGTGPYNEQFF. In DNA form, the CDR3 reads TGTGCCAGCAGCTCCGGGACAGGTCCCTACAATGAGCAGTTCTTC.

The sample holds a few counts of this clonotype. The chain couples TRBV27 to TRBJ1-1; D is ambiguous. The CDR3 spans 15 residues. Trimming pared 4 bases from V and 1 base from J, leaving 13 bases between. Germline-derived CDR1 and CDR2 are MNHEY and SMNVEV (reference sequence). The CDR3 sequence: CASSSLQNSNTEAFF. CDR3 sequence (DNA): TGTGCCAGCAGTTCACTCCAGAACTCGAACACTGAAGCTTTCTTT.

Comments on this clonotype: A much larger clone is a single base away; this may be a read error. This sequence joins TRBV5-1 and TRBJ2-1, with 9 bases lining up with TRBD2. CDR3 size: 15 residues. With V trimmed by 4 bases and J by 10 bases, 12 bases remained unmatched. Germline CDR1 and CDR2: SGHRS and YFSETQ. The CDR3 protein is CASSPGRTSDYEQFF. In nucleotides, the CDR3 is TGCGCCAGCAGCCCGGGCCGGACTAGCGACTACGAGCAGTTCTTC.

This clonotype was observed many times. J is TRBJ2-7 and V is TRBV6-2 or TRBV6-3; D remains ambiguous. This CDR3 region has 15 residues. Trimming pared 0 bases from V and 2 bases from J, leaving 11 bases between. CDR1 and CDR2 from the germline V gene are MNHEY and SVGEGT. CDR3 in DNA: TGTGCCAGCAGTTACTCAGATAGAAGAGCCTACGAGCAGTACTTC. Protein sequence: CASSYSDRRAYEQYF.

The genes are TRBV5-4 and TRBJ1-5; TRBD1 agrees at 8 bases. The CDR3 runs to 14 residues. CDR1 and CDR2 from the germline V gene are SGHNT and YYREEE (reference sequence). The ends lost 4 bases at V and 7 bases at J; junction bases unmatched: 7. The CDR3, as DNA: TGTGCCAGCAGCGTCGGGACAGGAGGGCAGCCCCAGCATTTT. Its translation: CASSVGTGGQPQHF.

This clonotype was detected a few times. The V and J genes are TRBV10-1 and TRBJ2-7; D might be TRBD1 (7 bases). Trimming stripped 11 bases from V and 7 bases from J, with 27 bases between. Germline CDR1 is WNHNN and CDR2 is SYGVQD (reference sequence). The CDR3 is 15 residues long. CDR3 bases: TGCGCCGCCAATCGGGGGACAGCCATGCAGAGGGAGCAGTACTTC. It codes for CAANRGTAMQREQYF.

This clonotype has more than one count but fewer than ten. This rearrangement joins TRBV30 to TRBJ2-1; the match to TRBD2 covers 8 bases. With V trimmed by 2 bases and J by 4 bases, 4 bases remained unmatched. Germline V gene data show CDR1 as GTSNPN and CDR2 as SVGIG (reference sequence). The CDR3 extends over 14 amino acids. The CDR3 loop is CAWSLSSGYNEQFF. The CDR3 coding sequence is TGTGCCTGGAGTCTCTCTAGCGGGTACAATGAGCAGTTCTTC.

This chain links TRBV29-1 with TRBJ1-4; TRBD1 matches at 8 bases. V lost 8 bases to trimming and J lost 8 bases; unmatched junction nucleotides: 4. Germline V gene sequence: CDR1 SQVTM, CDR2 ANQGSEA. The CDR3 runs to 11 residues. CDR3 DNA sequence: TGCAGCTTCTGGGACAGGGAAAAACTGTTTTTT. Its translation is CSFWDREKLFF.

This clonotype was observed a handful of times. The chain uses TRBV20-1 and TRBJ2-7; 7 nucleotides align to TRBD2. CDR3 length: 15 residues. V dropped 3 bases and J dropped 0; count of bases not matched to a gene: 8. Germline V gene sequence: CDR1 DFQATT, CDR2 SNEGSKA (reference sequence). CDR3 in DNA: TGCAGTGCTAGCCTCCCTAGCGGCCCCTCCTACGAGCAGTACTTC. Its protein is CSASLPSGPSYEQYF.

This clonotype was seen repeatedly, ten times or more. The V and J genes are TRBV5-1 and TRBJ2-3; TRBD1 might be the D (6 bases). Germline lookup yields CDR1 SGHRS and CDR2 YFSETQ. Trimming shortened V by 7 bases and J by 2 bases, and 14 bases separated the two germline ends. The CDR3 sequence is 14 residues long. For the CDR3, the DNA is TGCGCCAGCTCCATGGGACAAACCACAGATACGCAGTATTTT. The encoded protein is CASSMGQTTDTQYF.

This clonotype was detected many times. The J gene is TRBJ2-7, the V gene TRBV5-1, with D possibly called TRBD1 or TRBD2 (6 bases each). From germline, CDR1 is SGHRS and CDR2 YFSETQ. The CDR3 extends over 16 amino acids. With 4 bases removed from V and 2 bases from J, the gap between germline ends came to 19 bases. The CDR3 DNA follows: TGCGCCAGCAGCGATGGAGGTGGGGGGCTCCCCTACGAGCAGTACTTC. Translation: CASSDGGGGLPYEQYF.

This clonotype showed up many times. CDR3 sequence: CASGAGHYEQYF. DNA of the CDR3: TGTGCCAGCGGGGCGGGACATTACGAGCAGTACTTC. The chain recombines TRBV28 with TRBJ2-7; D tentatively reads TRBD1 or TRBD2 (6 bases each). This CDR3 is built from 12 residues. Between the trimmed V and J ends, which lost 8 bases and 4 bases, there was a span of 12 bases. Germline V CDR1 and CDR2: MDHEN, SYDVKM. Full variable domain (rest looked up from reference TRBV28 and TRBJ2-7): DVKVTQSSRYLVKRTGEKVFLECVQDMDHENMFWYRQDPGLGLRLIYFSYDVKMKEKGDIPEGYSVSREKKERFSLILESASTNQTSMYLCASGAGHYEQYFGPGTRLTVT.

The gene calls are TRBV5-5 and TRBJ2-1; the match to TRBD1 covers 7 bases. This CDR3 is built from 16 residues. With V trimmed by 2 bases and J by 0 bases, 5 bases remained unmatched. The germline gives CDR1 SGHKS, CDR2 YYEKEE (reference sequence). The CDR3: CASSLHRDSSYNEQFF. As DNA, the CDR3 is TGTGCCAGCAGCTTACACCGGGACAGCTCCTACAATGAGCAGTTCTTC.

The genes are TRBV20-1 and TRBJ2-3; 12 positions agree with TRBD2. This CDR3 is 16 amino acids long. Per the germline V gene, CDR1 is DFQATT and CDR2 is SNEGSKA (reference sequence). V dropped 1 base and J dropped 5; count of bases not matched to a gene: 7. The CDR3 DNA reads TGCAGTGCTAGAGGTCTAGCGGGAGGGCCCGGAGATACGCAGTATTTT. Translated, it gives CSARGLAGGPGDTQYF.

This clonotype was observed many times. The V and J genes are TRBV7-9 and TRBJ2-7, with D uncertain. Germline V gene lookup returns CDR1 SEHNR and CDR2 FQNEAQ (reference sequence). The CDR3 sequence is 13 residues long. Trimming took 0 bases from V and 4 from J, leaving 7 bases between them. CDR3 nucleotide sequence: TGTGCCAGCAGCTTAGCCCTAGAGTACGAGCAGTACTTC. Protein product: CASSLALEYEQYF.

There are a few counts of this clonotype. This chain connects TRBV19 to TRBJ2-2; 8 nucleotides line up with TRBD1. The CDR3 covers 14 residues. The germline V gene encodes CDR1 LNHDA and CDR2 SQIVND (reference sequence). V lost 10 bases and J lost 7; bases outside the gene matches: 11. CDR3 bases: TGTGCCACCTCCACAGGGGGAGTGCTCGGGGAGCTGTTTTTT. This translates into CATSTGGVLGELFF.

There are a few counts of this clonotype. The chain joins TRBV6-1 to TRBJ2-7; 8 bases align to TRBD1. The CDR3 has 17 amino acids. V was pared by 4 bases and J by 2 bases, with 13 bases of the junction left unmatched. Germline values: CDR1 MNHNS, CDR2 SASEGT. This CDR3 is CASSAPNRGMATYEQYF. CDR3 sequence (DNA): TGTGCCAGCAGTGCACCAAACAGGGGGATGGCAACCTACGAGCAGTACTTC.

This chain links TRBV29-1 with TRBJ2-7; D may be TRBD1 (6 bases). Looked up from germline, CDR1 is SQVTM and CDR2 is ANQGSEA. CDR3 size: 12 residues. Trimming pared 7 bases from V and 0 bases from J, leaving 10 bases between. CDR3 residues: CSAGVSSYEQYF. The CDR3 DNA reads TGCAGCGCAGGGGTGAGCTCCTACGAGCAGTACTTC.

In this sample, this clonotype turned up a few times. As DNA, the CDR3 is TGTGCCAGCAGTCAAACCAGACAGGGGACTCAGCCCCAGCATTTT. Protein: CASSQTRQGTQPQHF. The genes are TRBV2 and TRBJ1-5, with 8 bases matching TRBD1. Germline CDR1 is SNHLY and CDR2 is FYNNEI. The V segment lost 5 bases and the J segment 6 bases; nucleotides outside the gene matches: 9. The CDR3 consists of 15 residues.

This CDR3 is CASSYGLAGGGEQYF. The CDR3 DNA sequence: TGTGCCAGCAGCTACGGACTAGCGGGAGGCGGGGAGCAGTACTTC. The chain links TRBV13 to TRBJ2-7, with TRBD2 identical over 14 bases. The V gene end was trimmed by 4 bases and the J gene end by 7 bases; junction bases not matched to a gene: 6. This CDR3 is built from 15 residues. In germline, CDR1 is PRHDT, CDR2 FYEKMQ (reference sequence).

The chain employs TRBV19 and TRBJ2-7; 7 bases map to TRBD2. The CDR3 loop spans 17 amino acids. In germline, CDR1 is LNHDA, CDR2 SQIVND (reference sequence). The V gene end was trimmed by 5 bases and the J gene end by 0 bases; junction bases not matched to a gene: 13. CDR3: CASSPGGELAFSYEQYF. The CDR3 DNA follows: TGTGCCAGTAGTCCCGGGGGAGAACTAGCGTTCTCCTACGAGCAGTACTTC.

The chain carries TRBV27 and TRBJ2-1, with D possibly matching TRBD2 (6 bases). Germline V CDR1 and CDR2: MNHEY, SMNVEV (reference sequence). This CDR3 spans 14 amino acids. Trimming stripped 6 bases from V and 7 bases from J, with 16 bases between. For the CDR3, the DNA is TGTGCCAGCAGACCCGGGACGGCGGGGAATGAGCAGTTCTTC. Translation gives CASRPGTAGNEQFF.

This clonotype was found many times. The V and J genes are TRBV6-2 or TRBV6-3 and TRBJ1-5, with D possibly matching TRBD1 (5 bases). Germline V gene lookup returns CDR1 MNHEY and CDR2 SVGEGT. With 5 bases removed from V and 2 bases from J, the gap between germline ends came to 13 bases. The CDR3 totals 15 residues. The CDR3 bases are TGTGCCAGCAGTGAACGGGGGTCGGGCAATCAGCCCCAGCATTTT. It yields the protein CASSERGSGNQPQHF.

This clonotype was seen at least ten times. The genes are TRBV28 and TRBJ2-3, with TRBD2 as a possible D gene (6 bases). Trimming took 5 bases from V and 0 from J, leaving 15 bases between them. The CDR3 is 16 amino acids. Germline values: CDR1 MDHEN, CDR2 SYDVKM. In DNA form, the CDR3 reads TGTGCCAGCAGTATGATAGGGACTGCTAGCACAGATACGCAGTATTTT. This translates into CASSMIGTASTDTQYF.

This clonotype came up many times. The CDR3 sequence: CAISEIGRQETQYF. The CDR3 bases are TGTGCCATCAGTGAGATCGGGAGACAAGAGACCCAGTACTTC. The genes are TRBV10-3 and TRBJ2-5, with a weak D call TRBD2 (6 bases). CDR1 is ENHRY and CDR2 is SYGVKD in the germline V gene. The length of the CDR3 is 14 residues. V gave up 2 bases and J gave up 2 bases, with 9 bases separating them.